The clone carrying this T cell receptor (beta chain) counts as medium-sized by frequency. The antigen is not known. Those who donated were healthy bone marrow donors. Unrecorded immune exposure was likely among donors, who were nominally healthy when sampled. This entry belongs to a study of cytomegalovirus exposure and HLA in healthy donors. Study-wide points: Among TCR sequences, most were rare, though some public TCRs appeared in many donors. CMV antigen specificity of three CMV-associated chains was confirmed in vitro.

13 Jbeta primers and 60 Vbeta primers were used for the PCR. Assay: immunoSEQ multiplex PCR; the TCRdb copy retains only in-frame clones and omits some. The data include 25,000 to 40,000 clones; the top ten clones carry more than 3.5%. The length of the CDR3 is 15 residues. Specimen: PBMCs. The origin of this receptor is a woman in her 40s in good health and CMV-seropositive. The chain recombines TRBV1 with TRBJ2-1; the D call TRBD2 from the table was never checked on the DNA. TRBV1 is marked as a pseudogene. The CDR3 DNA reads TGCACCAGCAGCCATCGGCTAGCGGACAACAATGAGCAGTTCTTC. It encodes CTSSHRLADNNEQFF.